This T cell receptor (beta chain) was sequenced during a study of OX40 agonist ivuxolimab in advanced cancers. Repertoires were generated with immunoSEQ multiplex PCR, while TCRdb's copy carries only in-frame clones and drops some. The sample contains under 85,000 clones, 85% to 90% of which appear only once. The source was CD4+ or CD8+ T cells sorted from blood, collected in a trial of the OX40 agonist ivuxolimab. The sequence came from an adult with an advanced solid tumor such as melanoma, head and neck, liver or kidney cancer.

The CDR3 region is CSVTRLGGLNTEAFF. CDR3 DNA: TGCAGCGTTACCCGATTAGGGGGGCTGAACACTGAAGCTTTCTTT. This rearrangement joins TRBV29-1 to TRBJ1-1, with D tentatively TRBD1 (6 bases). The CDR3 is 15 amino acids. Germline CDR1 reads SQVTM; CDR2 reads ANQGSEA. V dropped 5 bases and J dropped 0 bases, with 16 bases sitting between them.